This entry is about one T cell receptor beta chain. Germline V gene sequence: CDR1 SGDLS, CDR2 YYNGEE. The V gene lost 2 bases and the J gene lost 10 bases, with 13 bases spanning the gap. CDR3 length: 14 residues. This sample was taken from a study of blood T cell repertoires in COVID-19. How the authors handled the data: Amplification from reference gene primers served as the basis for estimated nucleated cell counts. Here immunoSEQ multiplex PCR was the method, and the copy in TCRdb shows in-frame clones only, minus some. V, J and clone size are taken as reported in that table, and D and trimming were inferred from the DNA itself. The repertoire includes 250,000 to 350,000 clones, roughly 87% of them detected once, and about 8.9% sits in the top ten.

This chain links TRBV9 with TRBJ1-6, with D perhaps TRBD1 (5 bases). This sequence originates from a woman aged 18 to 35 who had recovered from COVID-19. Sequencing was carried out using PBMCs or T cells enriched from blood (not recorded which). The CDR3 sequence is CASSVDLGGSPLHF. The DNA for the CDR3 is TGTGCCAGCAGCGTCGACCTTGGGGGGTCACCCCTCCACTTT.